The source of this T cell receptor (beta chain) is a study of T-cell reconstitution after alpha-beta-depleted transplantation in children. In its sample, this clonotype was seen many times. V was clipped by 1 base and J by 6 bases; unmatched bases: 5. The CDR3 runs to 15 residues. Preparation of the TCRbeta library used unique molecular identifiers. Each CDR3 protein is one row after TCRdb ran MiXCR on the PCR reads. The data show 150,000 to 200,000 distinct CDR3 sequences, with roughly 7.5% seen just once and 3% held by the top ten. This TCR derives from a human donor who donated a stem cell graft to a child with Wiskott-Aldrich syndrome. The sequencing here drew on PBMCs from the stem cell graft donor, taken from the stem cell graft. The chain couples TRBV12-3 or TRBV12-4 to TRBJ2-7; 11 bases are a match to TRBD1. The CDR3 region has the DNA TGTGCCAGCAGTTTAGTTCCGGGGACAGGGGGCGAGCAGTACTTC. Protein sequence: CASSLVPGTGGEQYF.